The text below deals with one T cell receptor (beta chain). Its antigen is not known. These data originate in a study of T cell responses to AZD1222 COVID-19 vaccine. Method: immunoSEQ multiplex PCR; TCRdb's copy keeps in-frame clones and lacks some. Of roughly 50,000 clones listed, about 85% are singletons. General study results and limits: Females outnumbered males among donors, who were mostly white British; clonal diversity was possibly underestimated. Without day 14 samples, only post-peak T cell repertoires were studied.

CDR3 length: 15 residues. Trimming cost V 11 bases and J 1 base; bases outside gene matches: 13. Germline V gives CDR1 MNHEY, CDR2 SVGAGI. The chain employs TRBV6-5 and TRBJ1-1, with TRBD1 matching 7 bases. This sequence originates from an adult in good health. The sample consisted of peripheral blood, taken on day 0 of AZD1222 vaccination. The CDR3 loop reads CAVRQGGYSNTEAFF. The CDR3 coding sequence is TGTGCCGTTCGGCAGGGGGGTTATTCGAACACTGAAGCTTTCTTT.